The T cell receptor beta chain under discussion was sequenced for a study of cytomegalovirus exposure and HLA in healthy donors. Broader study findings: DRB1 showed the most TCR associations and HLA-C the fewest in a later analysis, as rates varied by HLA locus.

The CDR3 loop spans 15 amino acids. The J segment lost 2 bases and the V segment lost 6 bases, leaving 4 bases of the junction unmatched. CDR1 is KGHSH, CDR2 LQKENI, per germline. The PCR made use of 60 Vbeta and 13 Jbeta primers. Only in-frame clones appear in the TCRdb table, and some are missing; sequencing was by immunoSEQ multiplex PCR. The table shows over 95,000 clones, with over 60% occurring only once. In this sample, this clone turned up a few times. Its antigen is still unknown. The V call is TRBV18, the J call TRBJ2-6; 7 nucleotides align to TRBD1. Sequencing used PBMCs. The sequence was obtained from a man younger than 30 in good health and CMV-seropositive. CDR3 in amino acids: CASSSGTAGANVLTF. DNA for the CDR3: TGTGCCAGCTCCTCCGGGACAGCTGGGGCCAACGTCCTGACTTTC.